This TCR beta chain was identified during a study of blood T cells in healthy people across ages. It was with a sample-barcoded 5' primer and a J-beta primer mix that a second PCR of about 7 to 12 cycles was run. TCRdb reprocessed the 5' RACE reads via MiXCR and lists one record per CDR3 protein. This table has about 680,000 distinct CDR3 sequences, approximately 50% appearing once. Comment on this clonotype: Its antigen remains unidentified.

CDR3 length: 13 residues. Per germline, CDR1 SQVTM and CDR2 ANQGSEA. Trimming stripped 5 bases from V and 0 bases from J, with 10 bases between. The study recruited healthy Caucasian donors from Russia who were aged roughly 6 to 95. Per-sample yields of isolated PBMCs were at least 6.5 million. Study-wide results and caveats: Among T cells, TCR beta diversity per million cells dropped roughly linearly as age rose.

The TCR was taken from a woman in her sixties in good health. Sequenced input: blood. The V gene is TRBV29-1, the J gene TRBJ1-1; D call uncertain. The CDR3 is CSVRGEMNTEAFF. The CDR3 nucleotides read TGCAGCGTTCGTGGAGAGATGAACACTGAAGCTTTCTTT.